These 17 T cell receptor beta chains were all obtained from the same sample, sequenced in a study of CDR3 diversity in severe acne. Each CDR3 protein is one row after TCRdb ran MiXCR on the PCR reads. Among roughly 100,000 distinct CDR3 sequences, about half were seen once, and the ten largest hold 9.5% to 15%. Material for sequencing was blood. The receptors stem from a male donor with acne.

The rearrangement links TRBV19 to TRBJ1-1; 9 nucleotides line up with TRBD1. Germline assignment: CDR1 LNHDA and CDR2 SQIVND (reference sequence). Trimming cost V 4 bases and J 4 bases; bases outside gene matches: 1. The CDR3 extends over 13 amino acids. This chain's CDR3 is CASSRDRVTEAFF. The CDR3 DNA reads as TGTGCCAGTAGTAGGGACAGGGTCACTGAAGCTTTCTTT.

This clonotype was counted at least ten times. The chain is built from TRBV11-2 and TRBJ2-5; TRBD1 matches 11 bases. Germline V lookup: CDR1 SGHAT, CDR2 FQNNGV. The V gene end was trimmed by 3 bases and the J gene end by 2 bases; junction bases not matched to a gene: 2. This CDR3 is 15 amino acids long. CDR3 coding DNA: TGTGCCAGCAGCTTGGGACAGGGGGGTCAAGAGACCCAGTACTTC. Translating it yields CASSLGQGGQETQYF.

The V gene is TRBV5-4, the J gene TRBJ1-6, with TRBD1 matching 9 bases. Germline loops: CDR1 SGHNT, CDR2 YYREEE (reference sequence). The CDR3 has 13 residues. J gave up 14 bases and V 1 base, and 4 bases lay outside the gene matches. The CDR3 here is CASSLTGGLTLHF. The CDR3 DNA is TGTGCCAGCAGCTTGACAGGGGGCCTAACCCTCCACTTT.

The chain couples TRBV7-2 to TRBJ2-2, with 10 bases identical to TRBD2. With V trimmed by 5 bases and J by 5 bases, 14 bases remained unmatched. CDR1 is SGHTA and CDR2 is FQGNSA in the germline V gene. There are 18 residues in the CDR3. The CDR3 DNA reads TGTGCCAGCAGCCCTGGAAGCGGGAGGGCCTTAAATACCGGGGAGCTGTTTTTT. This codes for CASSPGSGRALNTGELFF.

The V call is TRBV12-3 or TRBV12-4, the J call TRBJ2-7; TRBD1 might be the D (5 bases). CDR3 length: 11 amino acids. Trimming removed 6 bases at V and 9 bases at J, with 12 bases between. The CDR3 region is CASSPGQRQYF. CDR3 coding DNA: TGTGCCAGCAGCCCCGGACAAAGGCAGTACTTC.

At least ten counts were recorded for this clonotype. The chain uses TRBV6-4 and TRBJ2-2; either TRBD1 or TRBD2 may fit D (5 bases each). Trimming removed 2 bases from V and 3 bases from J, with 7 bases in between. The CDR3 consists of 14 residues. Germline V CDR1 and CDR2: MRHNA, SNTAGT. CDR3 protein: CASSDVGDTGELFF. The CDR3 DNA reads as TGTGCCAGCAGTGACGTGGGGGACACCGGGGAGCTGTTTTTT.

Notes on this clonotype: The germline gene is not matched at one end of the junction; a read error may be the cause. The gene calls are TRBV10-3 and TRBJ1-1; D call uncertain. This CDR3 spans 14 amino acids. The germline V gene encodes CDR1 ENHRY and CDR2 SYGVKD. The DNA for the CDR3 is TGTGCCAGCAGTTACTCTATGCAGAACACTGAAGCTTTCTTT. Residues: CASSYSMQNTEAFF.

This clonotype appeared many times. The J gene is TRBJ1-3, the V gene TRBV5-1, with TRBD1 as a possible D gene (5 bases). The CDR3 covers 16 residues. Per germline, CDR1 SGHRS and CDR2 YFSETQ. V lost 1 base and J lost 5, with 16 bases in between. The CDR3 DNA reads TGCGCCAGCAGCTTGTCCCCAGGGCCCAGCCGAAACACCATATATTTT. Amino acid sequence: CASSLSPGPSRNTIYF.

There are a few counts of this clonotype. The chain's CDR3 is CASSTGTAGGSPLHF. The CDR3 bases are TGTGCCAGCAGCACAGGGACGGCTGGGGGTTCACCCCTCCACTTT. The chain recombines TRBV9 with TRBJ1-6, with D possibly being TRBD1 (6 bases). CDR3 length equals 15 residues. Trimming shortened V by 4 bases and J by 9 bases, and 17 bases separated the two germline ends. The V gene's germline CDR1 is SGDLS and CDR2 YYNGEE.

Notes on this clonotype: No DNA is shown, since the ends of the CDR3 on it are uncertain; the CDR3 is the one TCRdb lists. The chain joins TRBV7-8 to TRBJ1-3. The CDR3 is 20 amino acids long, termini counted. Germline CDR1 and CDR2: SGHVS and FQNEAQ. The CDR3 sequence: CASSLLRFNTEAFFGNTIYF.

This clonotype was detected only a few times. V usage is TRBV20-1 and J usage is TRBJ2-5; the match to TRBD1 covers 7 bases. The CDR3 consists of 15 residues. CDR1 DFQATT and CDR2 SNEGSKA come from the germline V gene (reference sequence). V gave up 3 bases and J gave up 3 bases; unmatched junction bases: 10. Written as DNA, the CDR3 is TGCAGTGCTAGTCGGGCCGGGACAGCGAAAGAGACCCAGTACTTC. Translated: CSASRAGTAKETQYF.

This clonotype was seen ten or more times. The rearrangement joins TRBV6-2 or TRBV6-3 to TRBJ2-1, with 8 bases lining up with TRBD1. The length of the CDR3 is 15 residues. Germline CDR1 reads MNHEY; CDR2 reads SVGEGT. J was trimmed by 2 bases and V by 5 bases; bases with no gene match: 5. The CDR3 bases are TGTGCCAGCAGTATCGGGACAGGAGCCTACAATGAGCAGTTCTTC. It is translated as CASSIGTGAYNEQFF.

This clonotype has at least ten counts. V is TRBV5-1 and J is TRBJ2-5; 7 bases are a match to TRBD1. V was clipped by 3 bases and J by 2 bases; unmatched bases: 7. The length of the CDR3 is 15 residues. Per germline, CDR1 SGHRS and CDR2 YFSETQ. CDR3 in amino acids: CASSYSNRGQETQYF. CDR3 DNA sequence: TGCGCCAGCAGCTACTCGAACAGGGGTCAAGAGACCCAGTACTTC.

The chain is built from TRBV10-1 and TRBJ2-2; a possible D gene is TRBD2 (5 bases). Germline assignment: CDR1 WNHNN and CDR2 SYGVQD (reference sequence). V lost 3 bases and J 1 base, leaving 6 bases between the germline ends. The CDR3 runs 14 residues. The chain's CDR3 is CASSEGRNTGELFF. DNA of the CDR3: TGCGCCAGCAGTGAAGGGAGGAACACCGGGGAGCTGTTTTTT.

The chain has TRBV15 and TRBJ2-7, with 9 bases lining up with TRBD1. Matching the DNA end better, TRBJ2-5 makes the J call doubtful. This CDR3 has 16 residues. Germline V gives CDR1 LNHNV, CDR2 YYDKDF (reference sequence). CDR3 in DNA: TGTGCCACCAGCCGAGGGTGGACAGGGGCGGGGAAGACCCAGTACTTC. This encodes CATSRGWTGAGKTQYF.

This clonotype is labeled medium-sized (0.01 to 0.1%). CDR3 coding DNA: TGCAGCGTTGAGGCCGAAACGCAGTATTTT. Translation: CSVEAETQYF. This chain uses TRBV29-1 with TRBJ2-3; D is unresolved. V lost 3 bases and J lost 9, with 7 bases in between. The germline gives CDR1 SQVTM, CDR2 ANQGSEA. The CDR3 loop spans 10 amino acids.

The chain is built from TRBV20-1 and TRBJ2-3; 15 bases map to TRBD2. V dropped 0 bases and J dropped 4; count of bases not matched to a gene: 8. Germline V gene data show CDR1 as DFQATT and CDR2 as SNEGSKA (reference sequence). This CDR3 has 18 residues. CDR3 in DNA: TGCAGTGCTAGAGATCGGACTAGCGGGAGGGCCGGGGCAGATACGCAGTATTTT. Its protein is CSARDRTSGRAGADTQYF.